This is a list of T cell receptor beta chains from one sample in a study of blood T cell repertoires in COVID-19. Produced via immunoSEQ multiplex PCR; TCRdb's table is partial and in-frame only. The table lists roughly 300,000 clones, just over 90% of them singletons. Sequencing used PBMCs or T cells enriched from blood (not recorded which). The source is a woman aged 40 to 55 with acute COVID-19. The CDR3 runs from the conserved cysteine through the conserved F or W. A D gene is named only where the DNA matches it firmly. Rows may omit the clone size; those that give it use once, few, many or a size class.

cdr3_length	j_call	v_call	clone_size	d_call	cdr3_nt	cdr3_aa
18	TRBJ1-5	TRBV28	NA	NA	TGTGCCAGCAGTAGTACAGGGAGACCGATTAATAGCAATCAGCCCCAGCATTTT	CASSSTGRPINSNQPQHF
13	TRBJ2-5	TRBV6-5	once	TRBD1	TGTGCCGGGGCGGGACAGGGTTATGAGACCCAGTACTTC	CAGAGQGYETQYF
15	TRBJ1-2	TRBV3-1/TRBV3-2	NA	NA	TGTGCCAGCAGCCAAGATCTTGGGCAGACCTATGGCTACACCTTC	CASSQDLGQTYGYTF
14	TRBJ2-2	TRBV6-5	NA	TRBD2	TGTGCCAGCCCCGGACTAGCTTCCACCGGGGAGCTGTTTTTT	CASPGLASTGELFF
16	TRBJ2-7	TRBV24-1	NA	TRBD1	TGTGCCACCAGTGATACCGGGACAGGGGGCTCCTACGAGCAGTACTTC	CATSDTGTGGSYEQYF
12	TRBJ1-2	TRBV6-5	NA	NA	TGTGCCAGCAGTACCCCTACCTATGGCTACACCTTC	CASSTPTYGYTF
16	TRBJ1-2	TRBV11-3	NA	NA	TGTGCCAGCAGCCTCCAGTGGGGAGTCGCTAACTATGGCTACACCTTC	CASSLQWGVANYGYTF
15	TRBJ1-6	TRBV28	few	NA	TGTGCCAGCAGTTTGTCCGGGGAGGGCAGATCACCCCTCCACTTT	CASSLSGEGRSPLHF
19	TRBJ1-2	TRBV24-1	NA	TRBD1	TGTGCCACCAGTGATCGATCCGGGACAGGGGCCAGGAGAGGCTATGGCTACACCTTC	CATSDRSGTGARRGYGYTF
16	TRBJ2-1	TRBV30	NA	TRBD2	TGTGCCTCAAACCAGGCTAGCGGGGGAGGCTACAATGAGCAGTTCTTC	CASNQASGGGYNEQFF
18	TRBJ1-2	TRBV9	NA	TRBD1	TGTGCCAGCAGCGTTAGGGACAGGGACATCACCCCCCGCCTGCGCTACACCTTC	CASSVRDRDITPRLRYTF
15	TRBJ1-1	TRBV12-2	NA	NA	TGTGCAAGTCGCTTAGCGCCGCGGGAAAACACTGAAGCTTTCTTT	CASRLAPRENTEAFF
13	TRBJ1-6	TRBV18	NA	NA	TGTGCCAGCTCACCAGGGGAGGGAGTCCCCCTCCACTTT	CASSPGEGVPLHF
14	TRBJ2-2	TRBV6-5	NA	TRBD2	TGTGCCAGCAGGTCCGCGGGAGGTACCGGGGAGCTGTTTTTT	CASRSAGGTGELFF
14	TRBJ1-4	TRBV7-9	NA	NA	TGTGCCAGCAGCCACCGGGACAAGCGCGAAAAACTGTTTTTT	CASSHRDKREKLFF
16	TRBJ2-3	TRBV9	NA	TRBD2	TGTGCCAGCGGGGAGGCGGCTAGCGGGGCCACAGATACGCAGTATTTT	CASGEAASGATDTQYF
13	TRBJ1-6	TRBV30	NA	NA	TGTGCCTGGACCACAGGGATGGATTCACCCCTCCACTTT	CAWTTGMDSPLHF
15	TRBJ2-5	TRBV7-7	NA	TRBD2	TGTGCCAGCAGCTTATTCGGGGGGGTACAAGAGACCCAGTACTTC	CASSLFGGVQETQYF
14	TRBJ1-2	TRBV2	NA	TRBD1	TGTGCCAGCAGTGGACAGGGTCTTCGCTATGGCTACACCTTC	CASSGQGLRYGYTF
15	TRBJ1-5	TRBV7-9	NA	TRBD1	TGTGCCAGCAGCTCGGACAGGGTAAGCAATCAGCCCCAGCATTTT	CASSSDRVSNQPQHF
14	TRBJ1-6	TRBV10-2	NA	NA	TGCGCCATTAGACCGACAGAGTATAATTCACCCCTCCACTTT	CAIRPTEYNSPLHF
15	TRBJ2-1	TRBV2	NA	NA	TGTGCCAGCAGTGAGTGGGACTCGAGCGCATCCGAGCAGTTCTTC	CASSEWDSSASEQFF
16	TRBJ1-1	TRBV21-1	NA	NA	TGTGCCAGCAGCGCTGCTCAAGGGGGCTCGGGCACTGAAGCTTTCTTT	CASSAAQGGSGTEAFF
14	TRBJ2-3	TRBV7-8	NA	TRBD2	TGTGCCAGCAGCCTTAGCGGGAGAGAAGATACGCAGTATTTT	CASSLSGREDTQYF
14	TRBJ2-3	TRBV4-2	NA	NA	TGTGCCAGCAGCCAAGACACTACCCCCGGTACGCAGTATTTT	CASSQDTTPGTQYF
20	TRBJ2-1	TRBV19	NA	TRBD2	TGTGCCAGTAGTTGGGGCTCACTGGGAGGGCCCATCGGGGTTCTCGATGAGCAGTTCTTC	CASSWGSLGGPIGVLDEQFF
16	TRBJ2-1	TRBV24-1	NA	TRBD2	TGTGCCACCAGTGACCGGACTAGCGGGAGGGGGTTTGGGCAGTTCTTC	CATSDRTSGRGFGQFF
12	TRBJ1-2	TRBV28	NA	NA	TGTGCCAGCTCCTCTCTCACATTTGGCTACACCTTC	CASSSLTFGYTF
16	TRBJ1-6	TRBV14	NA	NA	TGTGCCAGCAGCCCAGTTCGGGGGGTGCACAATTCACCCCTCCACTTT	CASSPVRGVHNSPLHF
16	TRBJ2-5	TRBV7-7	NA	TRBD2	TGTGCTAGCAGCTTAGCGGCGGGAGGACTCCAAGAGACCCAGTACTTC	CASSLAAGGLQETQYF
16	TRBJ1-5	TRBV10-3	NA	NA	TGTGCCATCAGTGAGGGGGGAGGGGGTAGCAATCAGCCCCAGCATTTT	CAISEGGGGSNQPQHF
13	TRBJ2-3	TRBV7-2	NA	NA	TGTGCCAGCGGAGGAGCCTCTGGGGATACGCAGTATTTT	CASGGASGDTQYF
14	TRBJ1-3	TRBV5-8	NA	NA	TGTGCCAGCAGCATGGGGGGGCTTGGAAACACCATATATTTT	CASSMGGLGNTIYF
13	TRBJ2-3	TRBV4-3	NA	NA	TGCGCCAACAGCCAAGATCGAGGGGATACGCAGTATTTT	CANSQDRGDTQYF
16	TRBJ2-2	TRBV4-2	NA	NA	TGTGCCAGCAGCCAAGCGGCGGGATTGAACACCGGGGAGCTGTTTTTT	CASSQAAGLNTGELFF
15	TRBJ1-5	TRBV19	NA	NA	TGTGCCAGTAGTCCTATTCTGGGGCAGGGATCGACCCAGCATTTT	CASSPILGQGSTQHF
15	TRBJ2-3	TRBV5-1	NA	TRBD1	TGCGCCAGCAGCTCCGGGACAGGGCCAACAGATACGCAGTATTTT	CASSSGTGPTDTQYF
17	TRBJ2-7	TRBV28	NA	TRBD1	TGTGCCAGCAGACTCCCCGGACAGCAGGGGGCATTCGAGTTGTCTGACTTC	CASRLPGQQGAFELSDF
15	TRBJ2-3	TRBV7-2	NA	NA	TGTGCCAGCAGCCATACAGGGTCTAGCACAGATACGCAGTATTTT	CASSHTGSSTDTQYF
13	TRBJ1-2	TRBV28	NA	TRBD1	TGTGCCAGCAGAGGGACAGTAAACTATGGCTACACCTTC	CASRGTVNYGYTF